Included here is one T cell receptor beta chain sequence, with context. Its recognized antigen is unknown. The junction departs from the called germline gene at one end, perhaps through a read error. Libraries came from the immunoSEQ multiplex PCR assay. TCRdb re-hosts the immuneACCESS table, in-frame sequences only. Its copies lack some clones; in the studies checked, an unresolved V gene accounts for under half of them, and the cause for the rest is not known. The sample includes under 40,000 clones, with about 76% observed a single time. The ten most abundant clones make up approximately 1.1% of the sample. This record comes from a study of T cells in narcolepsy (dated by TCRdb to the late 2010s). Study-wide context: Healthy control donors were enrolled in the study alongside patients who had narcolepsy type 1 or type 2 (NT1, NT2). Autoreactive T cells targeting hypocretin neuron self-antigens (hypocretin, TRIB2) were sought in narcolepsy patients, and TCR Vbeta sequencing was used to track clonotypes in blood and CSF.

CDR1 WSHSY and CDR2 SAAADI are derived from the germline V gene. From the cysteine up to the phenylalanine, the CDR3 has a length of 12 residues. The retained sequence is limited to the CDR3, 36 bases, with the frame set at the first base. Overall study outcomes, separate from this receptor: In plots comparing CSF and blood CD4+ T cell clonotypes from the same patient, HCRT-specific and TRIB2-specific autoreactive clonotypes were highlighted. No sequences matching autoreactive T cell clones were contained in some blood memory CD4+ repertoires from patients and controls. Patients and controls had comparable numbers of sequenced blood memory CD4+ clonotypes, averaging about 40,000 and 33,000, respectively. According to the report, autoreactive clonotypes were detected serially in the blood of the same patients and of different patients, but not in healthy controls.

For TCR Vbeta sequencing, memory CD4+ T cells were sorted ex vivo from the peripheral blood of narcolepsy patients and healthy controls. This clonotype was sampled from a human donor with narcolepsy. The chain joins TRBV10-2 to TRBJ1-2, with no D gene named confidently. Material for sequencing was CD45RA- memory CD4+ T cells from PBMCs. Read against the paper, the sample's cell subset or site label means: memory T cells sorted ex vivo from peripheral blood. The DNA reads TGCGCCGGCAGTGAGTCGCGATATGGCTACACCTTC. Its product reads: CAGSESRYGYTF.